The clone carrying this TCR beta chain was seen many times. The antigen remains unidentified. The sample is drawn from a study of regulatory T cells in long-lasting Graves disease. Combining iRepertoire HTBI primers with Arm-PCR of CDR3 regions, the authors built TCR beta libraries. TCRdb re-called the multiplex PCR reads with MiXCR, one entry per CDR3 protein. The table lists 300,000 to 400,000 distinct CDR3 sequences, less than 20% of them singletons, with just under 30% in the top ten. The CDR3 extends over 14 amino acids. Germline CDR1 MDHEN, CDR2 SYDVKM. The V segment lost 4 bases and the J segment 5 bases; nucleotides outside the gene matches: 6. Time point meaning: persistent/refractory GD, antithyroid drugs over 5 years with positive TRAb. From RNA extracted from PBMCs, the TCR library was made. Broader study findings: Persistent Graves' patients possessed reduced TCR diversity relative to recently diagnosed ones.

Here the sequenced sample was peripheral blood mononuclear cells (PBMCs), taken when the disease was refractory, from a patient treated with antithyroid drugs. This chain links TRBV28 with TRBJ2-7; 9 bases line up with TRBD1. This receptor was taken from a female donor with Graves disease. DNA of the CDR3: TGTGCCAGCAGTTCCTACAGGGGGCGGGACGAGCAGTACTTC. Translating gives CASSSYRGRDEQYF. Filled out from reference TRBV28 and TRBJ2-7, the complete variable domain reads DVKVTQSSRYLVKRTGEKVFLECVQDMDHENMFWYRQDPGLGLRLIYFSYDVKMKEKGDIPEGYSVSREKKERFSLILESASTNQTSMYLCASSSYRGRDEQYFGPGTRLTVT.